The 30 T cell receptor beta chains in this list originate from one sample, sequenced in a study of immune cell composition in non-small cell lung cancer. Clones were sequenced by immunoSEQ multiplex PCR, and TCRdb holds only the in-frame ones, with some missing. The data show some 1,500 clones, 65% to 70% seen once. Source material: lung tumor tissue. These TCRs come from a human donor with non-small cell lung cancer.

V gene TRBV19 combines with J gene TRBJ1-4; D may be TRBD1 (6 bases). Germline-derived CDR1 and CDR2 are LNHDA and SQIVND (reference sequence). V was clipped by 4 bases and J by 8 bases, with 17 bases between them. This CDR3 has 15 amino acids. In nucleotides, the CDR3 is TGTGCCAGTAGTACCGCAGGGGATGTGGGAGAAAAACTGTTTTTT. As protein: CASSTAGDVGEKLFF.

As DNA, the CDR3 is TGTGCCAGCAGCGTATCTCCACAGCTGAACACCGGGGAGCTGTTTTTT. It yields the protein CASSVSPQLNTGELFF. The V call is TRBV9, the J call TRBJ2-2; D is unresolved. Trimming stripped 1 base from V and 1 base from J, with 11 bases between. Germline lookup yields CDR1 SGDLS and CDR2 YYNGEE. This CDR3 contains 16 residues.

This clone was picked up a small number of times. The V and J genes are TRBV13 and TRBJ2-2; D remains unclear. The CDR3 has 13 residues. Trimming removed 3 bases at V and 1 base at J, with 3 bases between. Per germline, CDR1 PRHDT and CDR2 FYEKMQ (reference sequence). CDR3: CASSFGNTGELFF. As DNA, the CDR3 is TGTGCCAGCAGCTTCGGGAACACCGGGGAGCTGTTTTTT.

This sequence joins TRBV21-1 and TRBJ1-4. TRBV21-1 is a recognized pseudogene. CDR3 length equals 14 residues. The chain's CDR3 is CASSGGAGREKLFF. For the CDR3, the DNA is TGTGCCAGCAGCGGAGGGGCAGGGCGTGAAAAACTGTTTTTT.

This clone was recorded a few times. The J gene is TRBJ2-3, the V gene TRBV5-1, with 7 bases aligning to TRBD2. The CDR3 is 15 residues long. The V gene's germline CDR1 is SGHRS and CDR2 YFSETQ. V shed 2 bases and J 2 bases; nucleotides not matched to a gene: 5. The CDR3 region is CASSFSLAATDTQYF. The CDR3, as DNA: TGCGCCAGCAGCTTCTCGCTAGCGGCCACAGATACGCAGTATTTT.

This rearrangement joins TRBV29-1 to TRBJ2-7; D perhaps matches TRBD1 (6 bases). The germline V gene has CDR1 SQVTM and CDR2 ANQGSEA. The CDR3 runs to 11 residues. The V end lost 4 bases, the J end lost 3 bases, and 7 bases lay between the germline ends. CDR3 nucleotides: TGCAGCGTTGTGGACAGCTACGAGCAGTACTTC. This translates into CSVVDSYEQYF.

In nucleotides, the CDR3 is TGTGCCAGCAGCTTAGTGGGACTAGCGTCCTATGAGCAGTTCTTC. Protein sequence: CASSLVGLASYEQFF. The gene calls are TRBV7-9 and TRBJ2-1; 10 positions agree with TRBD2. J gave up 8 bases and V 1 base, and 5 bases lay outside the gene matches. This CDR3 spans 15 amino acids. CDR1 and CDR2 from the germline V gene are SEHNR and FQNEAQ (reference sequence).

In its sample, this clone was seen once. The CDR3 spells CASSWLDRGREETQYF. For the CDR3, the DNA is TGTGCCAGCAGCTGGCTAGACAGGGGAAGGGAAGAGACCCAGTACTTC. The J gene is TRBJ2-5, the V gene TRBV5-6; TRBD1 matches 8 bases. CDR3 length: 16 amino acids. The ends lost 3 bases at V and 3 bases at J; junction bases unmatched: 10. Germline-derived CDR1 and CDR2 are SGHDT and YYEEEE.

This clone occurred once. The CDR3 DNA reads as TGTGCCAGCAGTTCGACTAGCGGAGAGACCCAGTACTTC. Amino acid sequence: CASSSTSGETQYF. The gene calls are TRBV27 and TRBJ2-5, with 9 bases aligning to TRBD2. The CDR3 contains 13 residues. Germline V gene data show CDR1 as MNHEY and CDR2 as SMNVEV (reference sequence). V shed 4 bases, J shed 4 bases, and the junction held 1 base outside the gene matches.

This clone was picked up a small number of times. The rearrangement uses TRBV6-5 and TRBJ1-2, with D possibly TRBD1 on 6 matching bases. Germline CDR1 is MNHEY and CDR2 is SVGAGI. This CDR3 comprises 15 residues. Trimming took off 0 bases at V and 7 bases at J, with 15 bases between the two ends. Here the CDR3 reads CASSYSRQVDSGYTF. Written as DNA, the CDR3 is TGTGCCAGCAGTTACTCGAGACAGGTCGATAGTGGCTACACCTTC.

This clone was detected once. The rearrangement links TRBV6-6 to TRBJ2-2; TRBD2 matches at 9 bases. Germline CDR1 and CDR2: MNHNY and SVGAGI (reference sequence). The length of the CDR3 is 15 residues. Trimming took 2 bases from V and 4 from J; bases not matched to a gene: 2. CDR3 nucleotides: TGTGCCAGCAGTTACGCACTAGCGGGCACCGGGGAGCTGTTTTTT. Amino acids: CASSYALAGTGELFF.

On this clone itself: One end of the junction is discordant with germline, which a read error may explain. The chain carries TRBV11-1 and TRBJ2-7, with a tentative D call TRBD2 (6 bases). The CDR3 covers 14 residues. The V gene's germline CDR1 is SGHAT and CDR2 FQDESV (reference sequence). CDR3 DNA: TGTGCCAGCAGCTTAGCGGAGGGGACCTACGAGCAGCACTTC. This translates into CASSLAEGTYEQHF.

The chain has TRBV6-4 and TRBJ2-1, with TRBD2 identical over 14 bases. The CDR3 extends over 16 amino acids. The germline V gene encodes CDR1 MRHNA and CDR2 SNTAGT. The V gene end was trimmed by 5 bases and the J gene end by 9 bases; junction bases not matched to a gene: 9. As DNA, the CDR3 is TGTGCCAGCAGTACGTTTGGACTAGCGGGAGGTGGTGAGCAGTTCTTC. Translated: CASSTFGLAGGGEQFF.

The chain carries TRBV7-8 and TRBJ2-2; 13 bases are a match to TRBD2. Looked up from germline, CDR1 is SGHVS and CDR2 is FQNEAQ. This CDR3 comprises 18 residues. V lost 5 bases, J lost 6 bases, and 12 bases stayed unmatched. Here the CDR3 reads CASSATTSGGVSAGELFF. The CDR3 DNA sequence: TGTGCCAGCAGCGCCACCACTAGCGGGGGGGTCTCTGCCGGGGAGCTGTTTTTT.

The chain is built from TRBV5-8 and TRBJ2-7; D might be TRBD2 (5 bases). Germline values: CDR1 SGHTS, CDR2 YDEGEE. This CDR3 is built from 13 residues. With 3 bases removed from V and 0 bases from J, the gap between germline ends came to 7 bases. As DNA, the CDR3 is TGTGCCAGCAGCTCAGCGGACTCCTACGAGCAGTACTTC. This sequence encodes CASSSADSYEQYF.

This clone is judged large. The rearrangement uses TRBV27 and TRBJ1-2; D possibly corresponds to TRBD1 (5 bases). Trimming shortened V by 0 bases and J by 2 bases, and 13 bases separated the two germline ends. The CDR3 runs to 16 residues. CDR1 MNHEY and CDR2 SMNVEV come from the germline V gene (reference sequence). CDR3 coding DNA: TGTGCCAGCAGTTTATCTAGCCAGGGATCGAACTATGGCTACACCTTC. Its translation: CASSLSSQGSNYGYTF.

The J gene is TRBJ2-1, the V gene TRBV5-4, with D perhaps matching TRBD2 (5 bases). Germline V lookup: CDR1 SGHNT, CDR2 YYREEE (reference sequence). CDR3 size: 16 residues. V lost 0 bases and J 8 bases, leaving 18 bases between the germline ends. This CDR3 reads CASSLGLLVLWDEQFF. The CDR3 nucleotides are TGTGCCAGCAGCTTGGGCCTACTAGTGCTTTGGGATGAGCAGTTCTTC.

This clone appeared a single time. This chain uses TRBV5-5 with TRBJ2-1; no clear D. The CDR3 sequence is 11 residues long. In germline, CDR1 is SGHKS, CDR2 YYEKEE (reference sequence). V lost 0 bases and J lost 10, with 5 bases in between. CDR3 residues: CASSLAEEQFF. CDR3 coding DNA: TGTGCCAGCAGCTTGGCCGAGGAGCAGTTCTTC.

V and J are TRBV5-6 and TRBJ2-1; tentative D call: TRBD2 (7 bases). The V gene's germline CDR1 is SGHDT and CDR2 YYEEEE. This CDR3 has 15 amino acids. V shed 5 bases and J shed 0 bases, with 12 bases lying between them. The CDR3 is CASSTRGGSYNEQFF. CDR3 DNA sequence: TGTGCCAGCAGTACAAGGGGGGGCTCCTACAATGAGCAGTTCTTC.

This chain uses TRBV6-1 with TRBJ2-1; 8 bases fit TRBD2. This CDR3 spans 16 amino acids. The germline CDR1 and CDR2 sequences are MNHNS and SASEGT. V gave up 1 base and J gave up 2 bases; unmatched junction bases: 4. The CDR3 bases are TGTGCCAGCAGTGAAGGTACTAGCGGACCCTACAATGAGCAGTTCTTC. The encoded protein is CASSEGTSGPYNEQFF.

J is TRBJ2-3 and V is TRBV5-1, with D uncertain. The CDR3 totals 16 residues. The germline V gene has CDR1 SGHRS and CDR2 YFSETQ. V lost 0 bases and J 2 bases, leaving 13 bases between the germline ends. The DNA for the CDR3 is TGCGCCAGCAGCTTGGGACGGGTACACACCACAGATACGCAGTATTTT. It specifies CASSLGRVHTTDTQYF.

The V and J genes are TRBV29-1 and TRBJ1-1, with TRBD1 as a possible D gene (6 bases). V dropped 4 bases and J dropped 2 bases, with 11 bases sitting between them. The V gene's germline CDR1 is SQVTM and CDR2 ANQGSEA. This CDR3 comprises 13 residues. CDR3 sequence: CSVAGTPNTEAFF. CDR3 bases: TGCAGCGTTGCGGGGACACCTAACACTGAAGCTTTCTTT.

Written as DNA, the CDR3 is TGTGCCAGCAGCGTAGACGGGAATGAAAAACTGTTTTTT. It codes for CASSVDGNEKLFF. This rearrangement joins TRBV9 to TRBJ1-4; D not resolved. The V end was cut by 0 bases, the J end by 5 bases, with 5 bases between. This CDR3 has 13 amino acids. Germline CDR1 SGDLS, CDR2 YYNGEE.

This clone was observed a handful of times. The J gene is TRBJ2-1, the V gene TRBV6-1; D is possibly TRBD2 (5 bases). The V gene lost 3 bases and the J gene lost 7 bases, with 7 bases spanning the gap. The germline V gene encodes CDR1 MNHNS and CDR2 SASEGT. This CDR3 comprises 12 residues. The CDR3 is CASSERLNEQFF. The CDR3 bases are TGTGCCAGCAGTGAGCGACTAAATGAGCAGTTCTTC.

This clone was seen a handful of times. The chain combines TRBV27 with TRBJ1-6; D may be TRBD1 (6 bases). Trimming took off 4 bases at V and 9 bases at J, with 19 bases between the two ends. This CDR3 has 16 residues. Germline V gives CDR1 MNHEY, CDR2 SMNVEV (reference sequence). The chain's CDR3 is CASSSDYTGMSSPLHF. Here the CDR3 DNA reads TGTGCCAGCAGTTCAGATTATACAGGGATGAGTTCACCCCTCCACTTT.

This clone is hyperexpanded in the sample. CDR3 DNA sequence: TGTGCCAGCAGCCCCCCTAGCGGGCGCTACTCCTACGAGCAGTACTTC. It specifies CASSPPSGRYSYEQYF. This chain joins TRBV7-9 and TRBJ2-7; 8 bases are shared with TRBD2. Germline CDR1 SEHNR, CDR2 FQNEAQ (reference sequence). The CDR3 length is 16 residues. Trimming removed 5 bases from V and 0 bases from J; junction bases left unmatched: 9.

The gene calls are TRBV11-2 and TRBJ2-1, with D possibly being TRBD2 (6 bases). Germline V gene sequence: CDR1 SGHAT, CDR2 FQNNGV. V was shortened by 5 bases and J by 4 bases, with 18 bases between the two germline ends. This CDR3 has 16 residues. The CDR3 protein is CASSPGTLSVYNEQFF. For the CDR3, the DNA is TGTGCCAGCAGCCCCGGGACTCTGTCCGTATACAATGAGCAGTTCTTC.

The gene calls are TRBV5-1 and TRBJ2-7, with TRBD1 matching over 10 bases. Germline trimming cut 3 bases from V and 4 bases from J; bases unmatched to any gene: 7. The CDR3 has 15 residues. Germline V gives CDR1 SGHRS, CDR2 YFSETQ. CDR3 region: CASSSGGTGVYEQYF. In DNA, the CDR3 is TGCGCCAGCAGCTCAGGGGGGACAGGGGTTTACGAGCAGTACTTC.

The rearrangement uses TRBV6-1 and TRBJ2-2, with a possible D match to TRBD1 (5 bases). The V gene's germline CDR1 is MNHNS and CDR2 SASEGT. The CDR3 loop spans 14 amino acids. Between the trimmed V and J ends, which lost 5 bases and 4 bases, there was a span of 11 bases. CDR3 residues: CASSPGYGTGELFF. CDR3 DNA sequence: TGTGCCAGCAGTCCAGGGTATGGCACCGGGGAGCTGTTTTTT.

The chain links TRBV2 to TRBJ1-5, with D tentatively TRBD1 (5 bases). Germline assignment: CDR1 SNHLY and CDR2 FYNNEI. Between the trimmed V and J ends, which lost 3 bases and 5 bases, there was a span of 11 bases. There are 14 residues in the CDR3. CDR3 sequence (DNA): TGTGCCAGCAGTGAGGGGCAGCAATATCAGCCCCAGCATTTT. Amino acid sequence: CASSEGQQYQPQHF.